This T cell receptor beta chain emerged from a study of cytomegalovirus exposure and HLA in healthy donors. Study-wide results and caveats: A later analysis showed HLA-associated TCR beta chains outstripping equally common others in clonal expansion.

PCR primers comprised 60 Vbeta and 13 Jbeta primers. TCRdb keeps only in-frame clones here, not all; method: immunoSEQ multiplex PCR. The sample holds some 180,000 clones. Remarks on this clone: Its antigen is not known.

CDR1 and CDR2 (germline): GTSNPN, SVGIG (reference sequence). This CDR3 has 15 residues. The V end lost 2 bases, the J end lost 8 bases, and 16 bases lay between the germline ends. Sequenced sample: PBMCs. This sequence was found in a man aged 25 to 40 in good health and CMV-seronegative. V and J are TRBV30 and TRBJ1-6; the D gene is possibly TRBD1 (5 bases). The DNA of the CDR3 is TGTGCCTGGAGTCCAATATTCCGGGGGGATTCACCCCTCCACTTT. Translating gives CAWSPIFRGDSPLHF.